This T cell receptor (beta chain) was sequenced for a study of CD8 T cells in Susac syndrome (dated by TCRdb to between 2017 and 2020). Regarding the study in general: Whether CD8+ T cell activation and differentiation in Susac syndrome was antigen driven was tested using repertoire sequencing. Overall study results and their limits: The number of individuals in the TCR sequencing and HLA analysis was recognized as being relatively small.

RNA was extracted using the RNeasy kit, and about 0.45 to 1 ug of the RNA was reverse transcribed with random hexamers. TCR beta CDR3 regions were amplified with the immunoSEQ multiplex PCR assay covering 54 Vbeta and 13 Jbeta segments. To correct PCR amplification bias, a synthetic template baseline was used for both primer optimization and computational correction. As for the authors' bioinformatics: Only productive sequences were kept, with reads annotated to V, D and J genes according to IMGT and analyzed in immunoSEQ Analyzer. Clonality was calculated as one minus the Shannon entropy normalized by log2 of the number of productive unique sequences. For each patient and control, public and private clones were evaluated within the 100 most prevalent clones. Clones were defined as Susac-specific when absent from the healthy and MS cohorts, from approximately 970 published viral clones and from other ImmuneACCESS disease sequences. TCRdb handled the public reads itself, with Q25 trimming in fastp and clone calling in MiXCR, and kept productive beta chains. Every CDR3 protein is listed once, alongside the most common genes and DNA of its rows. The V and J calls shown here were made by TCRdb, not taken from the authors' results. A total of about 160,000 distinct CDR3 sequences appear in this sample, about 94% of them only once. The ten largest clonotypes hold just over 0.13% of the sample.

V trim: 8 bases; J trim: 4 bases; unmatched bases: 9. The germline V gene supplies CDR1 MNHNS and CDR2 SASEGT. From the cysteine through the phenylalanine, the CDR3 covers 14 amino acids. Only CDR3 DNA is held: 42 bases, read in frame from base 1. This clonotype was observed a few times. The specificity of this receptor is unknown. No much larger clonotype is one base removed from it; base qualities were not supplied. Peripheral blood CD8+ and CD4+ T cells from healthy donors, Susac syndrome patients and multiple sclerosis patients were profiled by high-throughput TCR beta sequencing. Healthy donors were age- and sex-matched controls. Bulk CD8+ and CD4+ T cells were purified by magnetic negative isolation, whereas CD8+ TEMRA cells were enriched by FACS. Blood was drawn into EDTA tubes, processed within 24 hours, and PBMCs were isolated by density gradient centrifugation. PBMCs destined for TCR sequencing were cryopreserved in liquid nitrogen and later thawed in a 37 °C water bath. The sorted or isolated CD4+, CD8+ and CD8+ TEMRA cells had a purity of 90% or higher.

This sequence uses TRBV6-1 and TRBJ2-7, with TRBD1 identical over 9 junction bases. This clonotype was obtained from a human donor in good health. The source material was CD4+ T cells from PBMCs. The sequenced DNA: TGTGCCAGCCGATGGGGACAGGGTCCTTACGAGCAGTACTTC. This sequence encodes CASRWGQGPYEQYF.